This T cell receptor (beta chain) was sequenced in a study of identical twins. This clonotype was detected ten times or more. TCRdb called the 5' RACE reads again in MiXCR, with one record for every CDR3 protein. The table lists around 650,000 distinct CDR3 sequences, roughly 6.6% of them singletons. The V end lost 3 bases, the J end lost 3 bases, and 5 bases lay between the germline ends. CDR3 length equals 12 residues. These sequences were also reported in another study, on yellow fever vaccine responses in identical twins.

The sample taken for sequencing was PBMCs. This TCR was sampled from a woman in her late teens or twenties in good health. J is TRBJ1-2 and V is TRBV12-3 or TRBV12-4; D gene unclear. This chain's CDR3 is CASSFVDYGYTF. CDR3 DNA: TGTGCCAGCAGTTTTGTAGACTATGGCTACACCTTC.